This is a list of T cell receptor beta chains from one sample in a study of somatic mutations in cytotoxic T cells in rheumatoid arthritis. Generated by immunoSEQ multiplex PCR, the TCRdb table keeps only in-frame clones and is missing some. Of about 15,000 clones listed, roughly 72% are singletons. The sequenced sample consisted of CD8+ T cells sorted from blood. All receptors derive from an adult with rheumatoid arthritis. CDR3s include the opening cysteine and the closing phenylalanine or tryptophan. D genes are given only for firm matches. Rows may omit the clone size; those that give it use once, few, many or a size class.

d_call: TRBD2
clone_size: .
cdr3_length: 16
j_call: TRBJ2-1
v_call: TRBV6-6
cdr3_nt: TGTGCCAGCAGTTACCTGTCCGGGACTAGCTTCGATGAGCAGTTCTTC
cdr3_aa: CASSYLSGTSFDEQFF

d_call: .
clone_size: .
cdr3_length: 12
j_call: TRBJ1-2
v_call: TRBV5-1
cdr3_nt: TGCGCCAGCAGCTTGGGGCTCTATGGCTACACCTTC
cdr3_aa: CASSLGLYGYTF

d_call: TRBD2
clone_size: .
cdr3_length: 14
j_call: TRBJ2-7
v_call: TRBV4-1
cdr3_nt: TGCGCCAGCAGCCAAGTACTAGCGGGGCAGGAGCAGTACTTC
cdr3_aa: CASSQVLAGQEQYF

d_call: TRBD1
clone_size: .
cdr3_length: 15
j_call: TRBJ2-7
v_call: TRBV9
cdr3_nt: TGTGCCAGCAGCGATGGACAGGGGGTAACCTACGAGCAGTACTTC
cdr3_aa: CASSDGQGVTYEQYF

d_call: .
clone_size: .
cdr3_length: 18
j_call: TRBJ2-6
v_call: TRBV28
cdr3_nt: TGTGCCAGCAGTTTTACGGGGGCGGGTGACTCTGGGGCCAACGTCCTGACTTTC
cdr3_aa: CASSFTGAGDSGANVLTF

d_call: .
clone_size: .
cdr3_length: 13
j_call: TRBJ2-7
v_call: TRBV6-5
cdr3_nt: TGTGCCAGCAGTTACAGCGGTAGCTACGAGCAGTACTTC
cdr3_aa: CASSYSGSYEQYF

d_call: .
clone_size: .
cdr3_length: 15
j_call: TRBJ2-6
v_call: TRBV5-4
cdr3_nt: TGTGCCAGCAGCTCTGTGGAACCCGGGGCCAACGTCCTGACTTTC
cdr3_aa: CASSSVEPGANVLTF

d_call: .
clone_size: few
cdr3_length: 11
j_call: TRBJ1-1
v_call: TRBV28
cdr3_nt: TGTGCCAGCCGGAGGAGCACTGAAGCTTTCTTT
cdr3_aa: CASRRSTEAFF

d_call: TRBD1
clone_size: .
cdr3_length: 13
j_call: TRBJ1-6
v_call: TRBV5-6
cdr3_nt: TGTGCCAGCAGCTTAGGGACAGGGGTAACCCTCCACTTT
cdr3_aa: CASSLGTGVTLHF

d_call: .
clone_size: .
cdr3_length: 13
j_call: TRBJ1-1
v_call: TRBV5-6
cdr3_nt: TGTGCCAGCAGCTTAGGCGTTCCGACTGAAGCTTTCTTT
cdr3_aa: CASSLGVPTEAFF

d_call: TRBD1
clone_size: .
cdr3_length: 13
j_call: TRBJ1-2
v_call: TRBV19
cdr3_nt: TGTGCCAGTAGTGCGACAGGGAACTATGGCTACACCTTC
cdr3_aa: CASSATGNYGYTF

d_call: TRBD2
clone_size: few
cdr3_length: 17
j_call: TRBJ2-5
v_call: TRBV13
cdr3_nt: TGTGCCAGCAGCCAAAGACTAGCGGGGGCCCCGGGAGAGACCCAGTACTTC
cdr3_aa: CASSQRLAGAPGETQYF

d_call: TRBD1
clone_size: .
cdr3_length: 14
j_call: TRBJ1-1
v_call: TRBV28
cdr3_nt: TGTGCCAGCAGTAGAGACAGGGGGCTCACTGAAGCTTTCTTT
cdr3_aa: CASSRDRGLTEAFF

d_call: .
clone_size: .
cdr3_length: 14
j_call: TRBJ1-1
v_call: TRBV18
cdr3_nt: TGTGCCAGCTCATCTCGGGACGGGAACACTGAAGCTTTCTTT
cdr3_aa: CASSSRDGNTEAFF

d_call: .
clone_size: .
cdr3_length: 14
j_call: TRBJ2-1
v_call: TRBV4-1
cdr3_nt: TGCGCCAGCAGCCAATATGGGGGGAATACTGAGCAGTTCTTC
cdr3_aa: CASSQYGGNTEQFF

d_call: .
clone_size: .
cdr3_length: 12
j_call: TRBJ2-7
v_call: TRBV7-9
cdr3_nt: TGTGCCAGCAACCTGGGGGGGCACGAGCAGTACTTC
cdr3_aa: CASNLGGHEQYF

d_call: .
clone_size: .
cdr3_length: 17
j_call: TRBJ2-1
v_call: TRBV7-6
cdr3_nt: TGTGCCAGCAGCTTACTCAGGGGGGGCGCGACCTACAATGAGCAGTTCTTC
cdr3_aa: CASSLLRGGATYNEQFF

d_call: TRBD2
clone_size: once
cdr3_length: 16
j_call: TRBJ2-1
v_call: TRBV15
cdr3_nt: TGTGCCACCAGCAGCCTAACTAGCGGGGGATACAATGAGCAGTTCTTC
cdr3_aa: CATSSLTSGGYNEQFF

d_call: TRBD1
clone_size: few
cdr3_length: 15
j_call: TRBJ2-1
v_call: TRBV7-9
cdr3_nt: TGTGCCAGCAGCTTGGGACAGGGGGCTTACAATGAGCAGTTCTTC
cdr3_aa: CASSLGQGAYNEQFF

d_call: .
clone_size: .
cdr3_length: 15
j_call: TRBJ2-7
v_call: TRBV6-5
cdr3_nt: TGTGCCAGCAGTTACTATGAAGGGGTCTCCTACGAGCAGTACTTC
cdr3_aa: CASSYYEGVSYEQYF

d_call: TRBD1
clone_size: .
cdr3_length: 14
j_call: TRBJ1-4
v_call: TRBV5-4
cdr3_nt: TGTGCCAGCAGCATCAGGGGGACTAATGAAAAACTGTTTTTT
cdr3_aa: CASSIRGTNEKLFF

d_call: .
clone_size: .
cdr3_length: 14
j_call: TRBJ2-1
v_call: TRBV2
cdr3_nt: TGTGCCAGCAGTTTATACAGCTCCTACAATGAGCAGTTCTTC
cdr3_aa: CASSLYSSYNEQFF

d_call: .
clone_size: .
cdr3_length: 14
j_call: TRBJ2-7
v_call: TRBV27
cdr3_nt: TGTGCCAGCAGCTATATCGACAGAGGTTACGAGCAGTACTTC
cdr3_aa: CASSYIDRGYEQYF

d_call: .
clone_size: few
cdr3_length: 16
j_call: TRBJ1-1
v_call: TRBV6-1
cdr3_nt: TGTGCCAGCAGTGGCCGCCTCAGCACGGTGAACACTGAAGCTTTCTTT
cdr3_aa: CASSGRLSTVNTEAFF

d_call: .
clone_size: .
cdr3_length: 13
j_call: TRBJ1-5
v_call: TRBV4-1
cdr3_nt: TGCGCCAGCAGCCAAGGTCTTAATCAGCCCCAGCATTTT
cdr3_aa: CASSQGLNQPQHF

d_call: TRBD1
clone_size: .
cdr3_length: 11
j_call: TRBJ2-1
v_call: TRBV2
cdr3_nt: TGTGCCACTGACAGGGGCGGTGAGCAGTTCTTC
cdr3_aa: CATDRGGEQFF

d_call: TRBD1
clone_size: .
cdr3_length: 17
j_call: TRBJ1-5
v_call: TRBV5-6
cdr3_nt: TGTGCCAGCAGCTCCCGACAGGGACCTTATAGCAATCAGCCCCAGCATTTT
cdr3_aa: CASSSRQGPYSNQPQHF

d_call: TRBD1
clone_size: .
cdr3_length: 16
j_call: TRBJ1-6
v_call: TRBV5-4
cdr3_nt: TGTGCCAGCAGCGCGAACAGGGGCTCCTATAATTCACCCCTCCACTTT
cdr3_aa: CASSANRGSYNSPLHF

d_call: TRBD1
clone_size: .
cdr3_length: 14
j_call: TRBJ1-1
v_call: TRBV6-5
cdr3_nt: TGTGCCAGCAGTTACAAGGGGGCGAGCACTGAAGCTTTCTTT
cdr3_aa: CASSYKGASTEAFF

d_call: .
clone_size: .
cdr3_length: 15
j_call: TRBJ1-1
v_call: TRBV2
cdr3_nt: TGTGCCAGCAGTGAACGGGGGACGGGGAACACTGAAGCTTTCTTT
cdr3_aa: CASSERGTGNTEAFF

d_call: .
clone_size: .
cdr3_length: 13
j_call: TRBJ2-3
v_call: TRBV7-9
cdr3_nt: TGTGCCAGTCGTGCTAGGGGGGCAGATACGCAGTATTTT
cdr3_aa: CASRARGADTQYF

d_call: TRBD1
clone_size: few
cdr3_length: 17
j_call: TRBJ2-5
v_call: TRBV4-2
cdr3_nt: TGTGCCAGCAGCCCCCTAGGAGGACAGGGGGCTCAGGAGACCCAGTACTTC
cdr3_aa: CASSPLGGQGAQETQYF

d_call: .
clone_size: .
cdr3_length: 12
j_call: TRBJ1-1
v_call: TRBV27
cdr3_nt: TGTGCCACCGGGACTGGAAACACTGAAGCTTTCTTT
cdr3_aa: CATGTGNTEAFF

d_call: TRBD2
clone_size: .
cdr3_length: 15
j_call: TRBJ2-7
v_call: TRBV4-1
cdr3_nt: TGCGCCAGCAGCCAAGAGGAAGCGGGAGGTTACGAGCAGTACTTC
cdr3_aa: CASSQEEAGGYEQYF

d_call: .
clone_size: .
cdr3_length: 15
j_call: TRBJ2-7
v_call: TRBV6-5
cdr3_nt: TGTGCCAGCAGTCCCCCGGGGGGCGCGGGGTACGAGCAGTACTTC
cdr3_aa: CASSPPGGAGYEQYF

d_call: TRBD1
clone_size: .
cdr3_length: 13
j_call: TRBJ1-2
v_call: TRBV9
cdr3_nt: TGTGCCAGCAGCGCAACAGGGGGCGATGGCTACACCTTC
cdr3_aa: CASSATGGDGYTF

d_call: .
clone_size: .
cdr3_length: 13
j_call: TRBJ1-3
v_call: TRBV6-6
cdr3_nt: TGTGCCAGCAGTCCAGCCCCTGGAAACACCATATATTTT
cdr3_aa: CASSPAPGNTIYF

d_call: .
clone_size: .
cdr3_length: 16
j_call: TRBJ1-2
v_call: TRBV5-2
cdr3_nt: TGTGCCAGCAAGACGTGCGGAGAGTACGAAACCTATGGCTACACCTTC
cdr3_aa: CASKTCGEYETYGYTF

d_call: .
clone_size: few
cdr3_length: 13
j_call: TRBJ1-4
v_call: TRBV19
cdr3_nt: TGTGCCAGTAGTGGGCTGACTAATGAAAAACTGTTTTTT
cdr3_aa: CASSGLTNEKLFF

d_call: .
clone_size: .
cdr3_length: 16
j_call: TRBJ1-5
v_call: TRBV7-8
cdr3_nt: TGTGCCAGCAGCTCCCGACCGGGATTTAGCAATCAGCCCCAGCATTTT
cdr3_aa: CASSSRPGFSNQPQHF

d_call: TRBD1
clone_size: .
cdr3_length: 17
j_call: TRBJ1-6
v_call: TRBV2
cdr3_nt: TGTGCCAGCGGAACAACCCGGGACAGTCGTTATAATTCACCCCTCCACTTT
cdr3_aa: CASGTTRDSRYNSPLHF

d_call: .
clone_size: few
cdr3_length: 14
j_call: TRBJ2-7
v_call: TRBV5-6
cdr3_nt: TGTGCCAGCAGCTTTGGGGATCCTTCCTACGAGCAGTACTTC
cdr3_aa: CASSFGDPSYEQYF

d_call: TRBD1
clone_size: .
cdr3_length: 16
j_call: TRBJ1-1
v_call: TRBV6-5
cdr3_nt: TGTGCCAGCAGTTACGCGGCAGGGGGATGGCGCACTGAAGCTTTCTTT
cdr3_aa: CASSYAAGGWRTEAFF